The 22 T cell receptor beta chains below were found in one sample sequenced in a study of metastatic and nonmetastatic thyroid tumors. TCRdb reprocessed the PCR reads via MiXCR. Among about 32,000 clones listed, around 7% were seen once. Prior to thyroid surgery, none of the patients had received any treatment. Sequences were obtained from blood. These receptors were obtained from a female donor with papillary thyroid cancer or a benign thyroid nodule (not recorded which). Some clones in this sample may be carry-over from other donors' samples.

In its sample, this clone was seen many times. The chain is built from TRBV6-1 and TRBJ1-1, with 8 nucleotides matching TRBD1. The CDR3 contains 14 residues. V shed 3 bases and J 5 bases; nucleotides not matched to a gene: 5. Germline CDR1 reads MNHNS; CDR2 reads SASEGT. The CDR3 DNA reads TGTGCCAGCAGTGAGGGCAGGGGGCGTACTGAAGCTTTCTTT. It codes for CASSEGRGRTEAFF.

This clone was detected ten times or more. The rearrangement uses TRBV11-3 and TRBJ2-7; D gene unclear. This CDR3 has 14 residues. Trimming stripped 1 base from V and 6 bases from J, with 13 bases between. In germline, CDR1 is SGHNT, CDR2 YENEEA. The CDR3 loop reads CASSLVATGGEQYF. Written as DNA, the CDR3 is TGTGCCAGCAGCTTAGTAGCTACGGGCGGCGAGCAGTACTTC.

The chain joins TRBV28 to TRBJ1-1, with D hard to call. CDR1 is MDHEN, CDR2 SYDVKM, per germline. The V gene lost 0 bases and the J gene lost 6 bases, with 11 bases spanning the gap. The CDR3 contains 14 residues. The CDR3 bases are TGTGCCAGCAGTTTATGTGGTAAAGGCTCTGAAGCTTTCTTT. Protein sequence: CASSLCGKGSEAFF.

This clone occurred many times. The J gene is TRBJ2-7, the V gene TRBV20-1; D ambiguous. With 8 bases removed from V and 6 bases from J, the gap between germline ends came to 20 bases. This CDR3 has 13 amino acids. CDR1 is DFQATT, CDR2 SNEGSKA, per germline (reference sequence). CDR3 DNA sequence: TGCAGTCACTATGTCCCCCTAGAGCCCGAGCAGTACTTC. It translates to CSHYVPLEPEQYF.

A remark on this clone: A read error may account for a junction end that differs from germline. This chain uses TRBV28 with TRBJ2-1; 8 bases are shared with TRBD1. Germline CDR1 and CDR2: MDHEN and SYDVKM. The CDR3 contains 19 residues. CDR3 in DNA: TGTGCCAGCAGTACCTCTTACCCGAGTGCGGACAGGGCGTACAATAAGCAGTTCTTC. Residues: CASSTSYPSADRAYNKQFF.

This clone has ten or more counts. This chain connects TRBV28 to TRBJ1-4, with 9 bases matching TRBD1. Germline V CDR1 and CDR2: MDHEN, SYDVKM. The trim removed 8 bases at V and 8 bases at J, leaving 9 bases unmatched. This CDR3 has 14 residues. The CDR3 DNA follows: TGTGCCAGCTTACTGACAGGGGGGCGGGAAAAACTGTTTTTT. Its protein product is CASLLTGGREKLFF.

This clone was found many times. The chain employs TRBV30 and TRBJ2-7; possible D gene TRBD2, 6 bases. The CDR3 runs 13 residues. In germline, CDR1 is GTSNPN, CDR2 SVGIG (reference sequence). The V gene lost 4 bases and the J gene lost 0 bases, with 10 bases spanning the gap. DNA of the CDR3: TGTGCCTGGACCACCGGGGGCTCCTACGAGCAGTACTTC. Protein: CAWTTGGSYEQYF.

This clone was detected ten times or more. The chain recombines TRBV9 with TRBJ2-2; D remains ambiguous. The length of the CDR3 is 13 residues. CDR1 and CDR2 (germline): SGDLS, YYNGEE. The germline V and J ends were trimmed by 4 bases and 4 bases, with 8 bases remaining between them. The CDR3 nucleotides read TGTGCCAGCAGCCGGAGTCCCACCGGGGAGCTGTTTTTT. It translates to CASSRSPTGELFF.

This clone was observed at least ten times. The rearrangement links TRBV12-3 or TRBV12-4 to TRBJ2-7; D is tentatively TRBD1 or TRBD2 (7 bases each). V lost 6 bases, J lost 4 bases, and 16 bases lay in between. This CDR3 has 14 amino acids. CDR3 protein: CASRWGGQKYEQYF. The CDR3 nucleotides read TGTGCCAGCAGATGGGGGGGACAGAAGTACGAGCAGTACTTC.

This clone was counted many times. The J gene is TRBJ2-5, the V gene TRBV7-3, with no clear D. The CDR3 loop spans 13 amino acids. Germline lookup yields CDR1 SGHTA and CDR2 FQGTGA. V lost 2 bases to trimming and J lost 4 bases, with 8 bases between them. The CDR3 DNA is TGTGCCAGCAGCTTAGGCATATCAGAGACCCAGTACTTC. It yields the protein CASSLGISETQYF.

Many counts were recorded for this clone. The chain couples TRBV4-1 to TRBJ2-2, with 15 bases that match TRBD2. Germline CDR1 MGHRA, CDR2 YSYEKL. The CDR3 spans 18 residues. Unmatched junction bases numbered 5, after V lost 1 base and J lost 5 bases. Here the CDR3 DNA reads TGCGCCAGCAGCCAAGGAGGACTAGCGGGAGGGCGTACCGGGGAGCTGTTTTTT. This translates into CASSQGGLAGGRTGELFF.

This clone was counted at least ten times. The CDR3 region is CASSHDRGGETQYF. The CDR3 DNA reads as TGTGCCAGCAGCCACGACAGGGGCGGAGAGACCCAGTACTTC. The J gene is TRBJ2-5, the V gene TRBV11-1; 8 bases align to TRBD1. The germline V gene has CDR1 SGHAT and CDR2 FQDESV (reference sequence). This CDR3 is built from 14 residues. V shed 5 bases, J shed 4 bases, and the junction held 6 bases outside the gene matches.

This clone was seen repeatedly, ten times or more. The rearrangement joins TRBV12-3 or TRBV12-4 to TRBJ2-7, with D maybe TRBD2 (5 bases). The CDR3 consists of 13 residues. Trimming took 3 bases from V and 5 from J, leaving 11 bases between them. Here the CDR3 reads CASSFRGFDEQYF. For the CDR3, the DNA is TGTGCCAGCAGTTTTCGGGGTTTCGACGAGCAGTACTTC.

This clone was picked up many times. The V gene is TRBV18, the J gene TRBJ2-2; 10 bases agree with TRBD2. V was clipped by 10 bases and J by 6 bases; unmatched bases: 14. Per germline, CDR1 KGHSH and CDR2 LQKENI. This CDR3 spans 16 amino acids. The CDR3 protein is CATSGSGGAIAGELFF. For the CDR3, the DNA is TGTGCCACCTCCGGAAGCGGGGGGGCAATTGCCGGGGAGCTGTTTTTT.

This clone was seen ten or more times. The chain recombines TRBV7-2 with TRBJ2-3; 7 nucleotides line up with TRBD1. Trimming cost V 5 bases and J 1 base; bases outside gene matches: 3. Germline values: CDR1 SGHTA, CDR2 FQGNSA. This CDR3 contains 14 residues. CDR3 residues: CASSRQGRTDTQYF. CDR3 coding DNA: TGTGCCAGCAGCCGACAGGGACGCACAGATACGCAGTATTTT.

As to this clone: One base away lies a much larger clone, so this may be a sequencing read error. The CDR3 loop reads CSAKRHSYDQYF. The CDR3 DNA is TGCAGTGCTAAACGGCACTCCTACGATCAGTACTTC. The chain carries TRBV20-1 and TRBJ2-7; D is ambiguous. Germline loops: CDR1 DFQATT, CDR2 SNEGSKA (reference sequence). The CDR3 is 12 amino acids.

This clone was detected ten times or more. V gene TRBV30 combines with J gene TRBJ2-7, with D perhaps TRBD1 (6 bases). Germline CDR1 GTSNPN, CDR2 SVGIG (reference sequence). The CDR3 extends over 15 amino acids. V lost 0 bases and J lost 3, with 15 bases in between. Here the CDR3 DNA reads TGTGCCTGGAGTGTACGAGACAGGCCACTCTACGAGCAGTACTTC. It encodes CAWSVRDRPLYEQYF.

This clone was recorded at least ten times. The chain employs TRBV27 and TRBJ2-3; maybe TRBD1 (5 bases). The V gene's germline CDR1 is MNHEY and CDR2 SMNVEV (reference sequence). The germline V and J ends were trimmed by 5 bases and 0 bases, with 12 bases remaining between them. CDR3 size: 15 residues. DNA for the CDR3: TGTGCCAGCAGTCCGACAGCGTCTAGCACAGATACGCAGTATTTT. It translates to CASSPTASSTDTQYF.

In its sample, this clone was seen a few times. A much larger clone differs from this one at a single base, so this may be a read error. The rearrangement links TRBV5-1 to TRBJ1-2; 7 nucleotides line up with TRBD1. Germline values: CDR1 SGHRS, CDR2 YFSETQ. The CDR3 has 13 residues. J lost 8 bases, V lost 3 bases, and 7 bases had no gene match. CDR3 amino acids: CASSSTGVEGYTF. The CDR3 DNA is TGCGCCAGCAGCTCAACAGGGGTTGAAGGCTACACCTTC.

The table lists this clone with many counts. V is TRBV11-2 and J is TRBJ1-2, with TRBD1 identical over 11 bases. This CDR3 spans 16 amino acids. CDR1 and CDR2 (germline): SGHAT, FQNNGV. V dropped 0 bases and J dropped 4; count of bases not matched to a gene: 4. CDR3 residues: CASSLDTGQGVYGYTF. The CDR3 DNA is TGTGCCAGCAGCTTAGATACGGGACAGGGGGTCTATGGCTACACCTTC.

This rearrangement joins TRBV4-3 to TRBJ2-6; D gene unclear. The ends were cut back, 0 bases at V and 0 bases at J, with 9 bases in the middle. CDR1 and CDR2 (germline): LGHNA, YSLEER. This CDR3 is 17 amino acids long. DNA of the CDR3: TGCGCCAGCAGCCAAGATTACGGTTTCTCTGGGGCCAACGTCCTGACTTTC. The encoded protein is CASSQDYGFSGANVLTF.

The sample holds many counts of this clone. The chain couples TRBV6-1 to TRBJ2-1; 8 bases are a match to TRBD2. The V gene's germline CDR1 is MNHNS and CDR2 SASEGT. This CDR3 is 15 amino acids long. Trimming at V came to 1 base and at J to 4 bases, leaving 3 bases not matched to a gene. In DNA form, the CDR3 reads TGTGCCAGCAGTGAAGTCAGCGGGGGATACAATGAGCAGTTCTTC. Its protein product is CASSEVSGGYNEQFF.